These T cell receptor beta chains were read from a single sample in a study of tumour-infiltrating T cells in Burkitt lymphoma. The assay was immunoSEQ multiplex PCR, and TCRdb's table has in-frame clones only and misses some. The sample carries 410 or so clones, 15% to 20% recorded once. Sequencing was done on a sample of tumor tissue. The source of these receptors is a human donor with Burkitt lymphoma. The CDR3 runs from the conserved cysteine through the conserved F or W. The order of the fields is D gene, J gene, CDR3 length, V gene, clone size, CDR3 DNA, CDR3 protein. A D gene is named only where the DNA matches it firmly. Where a row states a size, it is once, few, many or the class of an expanded clone; other rows omit it.

d_gene: .
j_gene: TRBJ1-1
len: 12
v_gene: TRBV10-3
abundance: .
CDR3nt: TGTGCCACGACCGCAGGGTACACTGAAGCTTTCTTT
CDR3aa: CATTAGYTEAFF

d_gene: .
j_gene: TRBJ2-2
len: 16
v_gene: TRBV7-8
abundance: few
CDR3nt: TGTGCCAGCAGCTTAGCTTGGTCGGGGATTCCCGGGGAGCTGTTTTTT
CDR3aa: CASSLAWSGIPGELFF

d_gene: .
j_gene: TRBJ2-7
len: 15
v_gene: TRBV5-6
abundance: few
CDR3nt: TGTGCCAGCAGCTTGGCCGGTACTAGCAAGAGGGAGCAGTACTTC
CDR3aa: CASSLAGTSKREQYF

d_gene: .
j_gene: TRBJ2-7
len: 15
v_gene: TRBV5-5
abundance: .
CDR3nt: TGTGCCAGCAGCTTTCTTCAGGGTCCCACCTACGAGCAGTACTTC
CDR3aa: CASSFLQGPTYEQYF

d_gene: .
j_gene: TRBJ2-3
len: 18
v_gene: TRBV5-4
abundance: few
CDR3nt: TGTGCCAGCAGCTTGGAAGGGGCTAGCGATCCAGGCACAGATACGCAGTATTTT
CDR3aa: CASSLEGASDPGTDTQYF

d_gene: .
j_gene: TRBJ1-1
len: 13
v_gene: TRBV19
abundance: few
CDR3nt: TGTGCCAGTAGTATGTATCCGTCCCTCGGAGCTTTCTTT
CDR3aa: CASSMYPSLGAFF

d_gene: TRBD1
j_gene: TRBJ2-1
len: 16
v_gene: TRBV5-1
abundance: .
CDR3nt: TGCGCCAGCAGCTTGGCCGCTGGGACAGGGGTGGTTGAGCAGTTCTTC
CDR3aa: CASSLAAGTGVVEQFF

d_gene: .
j_gene: TRBJ2-5
len: 11
v_gene: TRBV11-2
abundance: few
CDR3nt: TGTGCCAGCAGCCGCCAAGAGACCCAGTACTTC
CDR3aa: CASSRQETQYF

d_gene: .
j_gene: TRBJ1-3
len: 17
v_gene: TRBV5-5
abundance: .
CDR3nt: TGTGCCAGCAGCTTGGCCGGACGGCCAAGCTCTGGAAACACCATATATTTT
CDR3aa: CASSLAGRPSSGNTIYF

d_gene: .
j_gene: TRBJ2-2
len: 13
v_gene: TRBV14
abundance: .
CDR3nt: TGTGCCAGCAGAAGGGGTCAAACCGGGGAGCTGTTTTTT
CDR3aa: CASRRGQTGELFF

d_gene: .
j_gene: TRBJ2-7
len: 14
v_gene: TRBV7-2
abundance: .
CDR3nt: TGTGCCAGCAGCTTTAGTATACCTACGTACGAGCAGTACTTC
CDR3aa: CASSFSIPTYEQYF

d_gene: TRBD1
j_gene: TRBJ2-1
len: 14
v_gene: TRBV6-6
abundance: .
CDR3nt: TGTGCCAGCAGTTCCAGGGGGTCCGACAATGAGCAGTTCTTC
CDR3aa: CASSSRGSDNEQFF

d_gene: .
j_gene: TRBJ1-5
len: 14
v_gene: TRBV28
abundance: .
CDR3nt: TGTGCCAGCAGTCCACCGGTTGGCAATCAGCCCCAGCATTTT
CDR3aa: CASSPPVGNQPQHF

d_gene: .
j_gene: TRBJ2-3
len: 12
v_gene: TRBV11-2
abundance: few
CDR3nt: TGTGCCAGCAGCTTAGGTAGGGATACGCAGTATTTT
CDR3aa: CASSLGRDTQYF

d_gene: TRBD2
j_gene: TRBJ2-2
len: 16
v_gene: TRBV5-1
abundance: once
CDR3nt: TGCGCCAGCAGCTTAAGTCTGCCGGGGGGCACCGGGGAGCTGTTTTTT
CDR3aa: CASSLSLPGGTGELFF

d_gene: .
j_gene: TRBJ2-5
len: 13
v_gene: TRBV21-1
abundance: .
CDR3nt: TGTGCCAGCAGCAAAACAGGGAAACAGACCCAGTACTTC
CDR3aa: CASSKTGKQTQYF

d_gene: .
j_gene: TRBJ1-2
len: 15
v_gene: TRBV30
abundance: .
CDR3nt: TGTGCCTGGAGAAACCCGAGGGGCGGGGCTGAGGGCTACACCTTC
CDR3aa: CAWRNPRGGAEGYTF

d_gene: .
j_gene: TRBJ2-3
len: 16
v_gene: TRBV4-1
abundance: few
CDR3nt: TGCGCCAGCAGCCAAGAGTTCAGGGGTTGGGCAGATACGCAGTATTTT
CDR3aa: CASSQEFRGWADTQYF

d_gene: .
j_gene: TRBJ2-5
len: 16
v_gene: TRBV18
abundance: .
CDR3nt: TGTGCCAGCTCACTTTCGAGGGCCGTAATACAAGAGACCCAGTACTTC
CDR3aa: CASSLSRAVIQETQYF

d_gene: .
j_gene: TRBJ1-5
len: 15
v_gene: TRBV4-1
abundance: few
CDR3nt: TGCGCCAGCAGCCAAGAAACCCGTAGCAATCAGCCCCAGCATTTT
CDR3aa: CASSQETRSNQPQHF

d_gene: TRBD1
j_gene: TRBJ2-7
len: 13
v_gene: TRBV5-4
abundance: few
CDR3nt: TGTGCCAGCAGCTTCGACAGGGAAGTCCTCCAGTACTTC
CDR3aa: CASSFDREVLQYF

d_gene: .
j_gene: TRBJ1-3
len: 13
v_gene: TRBV6-1
abundance: once
CDR3nt: TGTGCCAGCAGTGGAGGGGTTGGAAACACCATATATTTT
CDR3aa: CASSGGVGNTIYF

d_gene: .
j_gene: TRBJ2-7
len: 12
v_gene: TRBV6-1
abundance: .
CDR3nt: TGTGCCAGTCCTAATCAGGGGTACGAGCAGTACTTC
CDR3aa: CASPNQGYEQYF

d_gene: .
j_gene: TRBJ1-1
len: 14
v_gene: TRBV5-1
abundance: .
CDR3nt: TGCGCTAGCAGTAATGGACAGCCGAACACTGAAGCTTTCTTT
CDR3aa: CASSNGQPNTEAFF

d_gene: .
j_gene: TRBJ2-7
len: 14
v_gene: TRBV28
abundance: few
CDR3nt: TGTGCCAGCATTCCCCAGGGGGGTCCCTACGAGCAGTACTTC
CDR3aa: CASIPQGGPYEQYF

d_gene: .
j_gene: TRBJ2-2
len: 15
v_gene: TRBV5-1
abundance: .
CDR3nt: TGCGCCAGCAGCTTGGAGGGGCCGAACACCGGGGAGCTGTTTTTT
CDR3aa: CASSLEGPNTGELFF

d_gene: .
j_gene: TRBJ2-5
len: 14
v_gene: TRBV5-1
abundance: few
CDR3nt: TGCGCCAGCAGCTTGGGTCCAGCTCAAGAGACCCAGTACTTC
CDR3aa: CASSLGPAQETQYF

d_gene: .
j_gene: TRBJ1-1
len: 13
v_gene: TRBV7-9
abundance: .
CDR3nt: TGTGCCAGCAGCTCCCGGACCGGGACAGAAGCTTTCTTT
CDR3aa: CASSSRTGTEAFF

d_gene: .
j_gene: TRBJ1-5
len: 15
v_gene: TRBV7-9
abundance: .
CDR3nt: TGTGCCAGCAGCTTCTCCGGAACCCCGAATCAGCCCCAGCATTTT
CDR3aa: CASSFSGTPNQPQHF

d_gene: TRBD1
j_gene: TRBJ2-7
len: 15
v_gene: TRBV28
abundance: .
CDR3nt: TGTGCCAGCGGGGGGTTCGGGACAGGAACATACGAGCAGTACTTC
CDR3aa: CASGGFGTGTYEQYF

d_gene: TRBD1
j_gene: TRBJ1-2
len: 17
v_gene: TRBV9
abundance: few
CDR3nt: TGTGCCAGCAGCGATGGGACAGGTCCAACTAGGGGCTATGGCTACACCTTC
CDR3aa: CASSDGTGPTRGYGYTF

d_gene: .
j_gene: TRBJ2-3
len: 15
v_gene: TRBV4-3
abundance: .
CDR3nt: TGCGCCAGCAGCGCCCGGTTATTCGGATCAGATACGCAGTATTTT
CDR3aa: CASSARLFGSDTQYF

d_gene: .
j_gene: TRBJ1-1
len: 14
v_gene: TRBV9
abundance: .
CDR3nt: TGTGCCAGCAGCTTCCGGAGTGCCGGGGCTGAAGCTTTCTTT
CDR3aa: CASSFRSAGAEAFF

d_gene: TRBD2
j_gene: TRBJ2-1
len: 16
v_gene: TRBV7-2
abundance: .
CDR3nt: TGTGCCAGCAGCCAGATGCTAGCGGGGGGGCGTAATGAGCAGTTCTTC
CDR3aa: CASSQMLAGGRNEQFF

d_gene: .
j_gene: TRBJ2-5
len: 12
v_gene: TRBV9
abundance: .
CDR3nt: TGTGCCAGCAGGGGCGAAGGAGAGACCCAGTACTTC
CDR3aa: CASRGEGETQYF

d_gene: .
j_gene: TRBJ2-7
len: 18
v_gene: TRBV5-1
abundance: .
CDR3nt: TGCGCCAGCAGCTTTATGGAATATCGGGGGGCCCTCTCCTACGAGCAGTACTTC
CDR3aa: CASSFMEYRGALSYEQYF

d_gene: TRBD2
j_gene: TRBJ2-1
len: 14
v_gene: TRBV6-6
abundance: .
CDR3nt: TGTGCCAGCAGTTCGCGGGGGTCCGACAATGAGCAGTTCTTC
CDR3aa: CASSSRGSDNEQFF

d_gene: .
j_gene: TRBJ2-6
len: 15
v_gene: TRBV19
abundance: .
CDR3nt: TGTGCCAGTAGTACTCCCAGGTCTGGGGCCAACGTCCTGACTTTC
CDR3aa: CASSTPRSGANVLTF

d_gene: TRBD1
j_gene: TRBJ1-1
len: 14
v_gene: TRBV7-8
abundance: .
CDR3nt: TGTGCCAGCGGGGACAGGGGACGGAACACTGAAGCTTTCTTT
CDR3aa: CASGDRGRNTEAFF

d_gene: TRBD1
j_gene: TRBJ1-1
len: 10
v_gene: TRBV2
abundance: .
CDR3nt: TGTGCCAGCACGACAGGGGAAGCTTTCTTT
CDR3aa: CASTTGEAFF

d_gene: .
j_gene: TRBJ1-1
len: 14
v_gene: TRBV6-5
abundance: .
CDR3nt: TGTGCCAGTCGAACTTGGGGCAGATCGACTGAAGCTTTCTTT
CDR3aa: CASRTWGRSTEAFF

d_gene: .
j_gene: TRBJ2-3
len: 16
v_gene: TRBV5-6
abundance: .
CDR3nt: TGTGCCAGCAGCTTGACTGGGACCGGGGATCCCGGTACGCAGTATTTT
CDR3aa: CASSLTGTGDPGTQYF

d_gene: .
j_gene: TRBJ2-4
len: 13
v_gene: TRBV6-1
abundance: .
CDR3nt: TGTGCCAGCAGTGAGGATACAGGAAACATTCAGTACTTC
CDR3aa: CASSEDTGNIQYF

d_gene: .
j_gene: TRBJ2-7
len: 14
v_gene: TRBV30
abundance: .
CDR3nt: TGTGCCTGGAGTTTTTCCGAGGAGAATTACGAGCAGTACTTC
CDR3aa: CAWSFSEENYEQYF

d_gene: .
j_gene: TRBJ2-3
len: 15
v_gene: TRBV11-2
abundance: .
CDR3nt: TGTGCCAGCAGCTTAGAAAGGACTACCGCAGATACGCAGTATTTT
CDR3aa: CASSLERTTADTQYF